The rows below give T cell receptor beta chains drawn from one sample of a study of memory CD4+ T cells and cytomegalovirus serostatus. Repertoires were generated with immunoSEQ multiplex PCR, while TCRdb's copy carries only in-frame clones and drops some. The data hold some 44,000 clones, with less than 85% observed a single time. Sequencing was carried out using memory CD4+ T cells from blood. The receptor set was obtained from an adult in good health and CMV-seronegative. The CDR3 runs from the conserved cysteine through the conserved F or W. The D gene is left open where the match is weak. Clone sizes are given selectively: once, few, many, or a class where the clone is expanded.

CASSLTLRSETQYF TGTGCCAGCAGCTTAACGCTCCGGTCTGAGACCCAGTACTTC TRBJ2-5 TRBV7-8 - -
CASSPNPGQSGSPLHF TGTGCCAGCTCACCGAACCCAGGACAAAGTGGTTCACCCCTCCACTTT TRBJ1-6 TRBV18 - -
CASSRGQGAKETQYF TGTGCTAGCAGCCGCGGACAGGGGGCTAAGGAGACCCAGTACTTC TRBJ2-5 TRBV7-7 - TRBD1
CASSLIAGGYNEQFF TGTGCCAGCAGTTTAATAGCGGGGGGTTACAATGAGCAGTTCTTC TRBJ2-1 TRBV6-4 - TRBD2
CASNNQLNTEAFF TGTGCCAGCAACAACCAGTTGAACACTGAAGCTTTCTTT TRBJ1-1 TRBV28 - -
CASSLGGRQILTF TGTGCCAGCAGCTTGGGGGGACGCCAAATTCTAACTTTC TRBJ2-6 TRBV5-6 - -
CASSSRRGSYNSPLHF TGTGCCAGCAGTTCCCGGCGGGGCTCCTATAATTCACCCCTCCACTTT TRBJ1-6 TRBV27 - -
CSVGEGMNTEAFF TGCAGCGTTGGTGAGGGGATGAACACTGAAGCTTTCTTT TRBJ1-1 TRBV29-1 once -
CASSLRFPESYEQYF TGTGCCAGCAGTTTACGTTTCCCAGAATCTTACGAGCAGTACTTC TRBJ2-7 TRBV27 - -
CASSPGAEETQYF TGTGCCAGCAGCCCGGGGGCAGAGGAGACCCAGTACTTC TRBJ2-5 TRBV28 - -
CASSSDGPLNTGELFF TGTGCCAGCAGCTCGGATGGCCCTCTGAACACCGGGGAGCTGTTTTTT TRBJ2-2 TRBV5-6 - -
CASSPDSLNYGYTF TGTGCCAGCTCACCTGACAGCCTTAACTATGGCTACACCTTC TRBJ1-2 TRBV18 - -
CASSLDPGGRADYGYTF TGTGCCAGCAGCCTAGATCCCGGTGGCCGGGCTGACTATGGCTACACCTTC TRBJ1-2 TRBV11-3 - -
CASSSLGFWDTEAFF TGTGCCAGCAGCTCTCTCGGGTTTTGGGACACTGAAGCTTTCTTT TRBJ1-1 TRBV5-8 - -
CAWSFAGNTIYF TGTGCCTGGAGTTTTGCTGGAAACACCATATATTTT TRBJ1-3 TRBV30 few -
CASSISYEQYF TGTGCCAGCAGCATTAGCTACGAGCAGTACTTC TRBJ2-7 TRBV11-2 - -
CASSSSRGLSGYTF TGTGCCAGCAGCTCAAGCAGGGGGTTGAGTGGCTACACCTTC TRBJ1-2 TRBV14 - TRBD1
CASRWGNPTLSGANVLTF TGTGCCAGCAGGTGGGGCAACCCAACCCTCTCTGGGGCCAACGTCCTGACTTTC TRBJ2-6 TRBV28 - -
CATRQGDSADTQYF TGTGCCACCAGACAGGGGGATAGTGCAGATACGCAGTATTTT TRBJ2-3 TRBV11-3 - TRBD1
CASSVENFYNSPLHF TGTGCCAGCAGTGTGGAAAACTTCTATAATTCACCCCTCCACTTT TRBJ1-6 TRBV2 few -
CASSRGGTGNTIYF TGTGCCAGCAGCAGAGGGGGCACTGGAAACACCATATATTTT TRBJ1-3 TRBV7-2 - TRBD1
CASSPRVNTEAFF TGTGCCAGCAGCCCCCGGGTGAACACTGAAGCTTTCTTT TRBJ1-1 TRBV6-5 - -
CASSSRQESTTQYF TGTGCCAGCAGCTCGAGACAAGAGAGTACGACCCAGTACTTC TRBJ2-5 TRBV5-4 - -
CASSLPTSGGGQFF TGCGCCAGCTCCTTACCGACTAGCGGGGGAGGGCAGTTCTTC TRBJ2-1 TRBV10-2 - TRBD2
CASIGGARRGYTF TGTGCCAGCATCGGGGGGGCTCGTAGGGGCTACACCTTC TRBJ1-2 TRBV28 few -
CASSWRGRRATNTEAFF TGTGCCAGCAGCTGGCGGGGGCGCCGGGCGACGAACACTGAAGCTTTCTTT TRBJ1-1 TRBV5-6 - -
CASSVDGASNEKLFF TGTGCCAGCAGCGTAGACGGGGCTTCTAATGAAAAACTGTTTTTT TRBJ1-4 TRBV9 - -
CASSGRRGGFYTQYF TGTGCCAGCAGCGGACGACGCGGGGGGTTTTATACGCAGTATTTT TRBJ2-3 TRBV11-3 - TRBD2
CASSLAWTSGGLSTDTQYF TGCGCCAGCAGCTTGGCCTGGACTAGCGGGGGCCTAAGCACAGATACGCAGTATTTT TRBJ2-3 TRBV5-1 - TRBD2
CASSFRRTSTDTQYF TGTGCCAGCAGCTTCCGCCGCACTAGCACAGATACGCAGTATTTT TRBJ2-3 TRBV11-1 - -
CAIRSGTDTQYF TGTGCCATCAGAAGTGGCACAGATACGCAGTATTTT TRBJ2-3 TRBV10-3 - -
CASSLEQYADSPLHF TGTGCCAGCAGCTTGGAACAGTACGCGGATTCACCCCTCCACTTT TRBJ1-6 TRBV5-6 few -
CASSYLQGSSGNTIYF TGTGCCAGCAGTTACCTTCAGGGTAGCTCTGGAAACACCATATATTTT TRBJ1-3 TRBV6-5 - -
CASSLRTDPGNTIYF TGTGCCAGCAGTTTAAGGACGGACCCTGGAAACACCATATATTTT TRBJ1-3 TRBV28 - -
CASSWGQETQYF TGTGCCAGCAGTTGGGGCCAAGAGACCCAGTACTTC TRBJ2-5 TRBV25-1 - -
CASSLYRGEDDGETQYF TGTGCCAGCAGCCTCTACCGGGGAGAAGATGACGGCGAGACCCAGTACTTC TRBJ2-5 TRBV7-9 - -
CASSKGQGALPYEQYF TGTGCCAGCAGCAAGGGACAGGGGGCCTTGCCCTACGAGCAGTACTTC TRBJ2-7 TRBV11-3 few TRBD1
CASGTGQFNQPQHF TGTGCCAGCGGGACGGGACAGTTCAATCAGCCCCAGCATTTT TRBJ1-5 TRBV6-6 - TRBD1
CASSLTGGPWNEQFF TGTGCCAGCAGCTTAACGGGGGGGCCGTGGAATGAGCAGTTCTTC TRBJ2-1 TRBV11-2 few TRBD2
CASSDGRDQPQHF TGTGCCAGCAGTGATGGTAGGGACCAGCCCCAGCATTTT TRBJ1-5 TRBV6-4 - -
CASSPHGQGITEAFF TGTGCCAGCAGTCCTCATGGACAGGGAATAACTGAAGCTTTCTTT TRBJ1-1 TRBV28 medium-sized TRBD1
CASRGTGPNQPQHF TGTGCCAGCAGAGGGACCGGGCCCAATCAGCCCCAGCATTTT TRBJ1-5 TRBV2 few -
CASSHGVDRPYSNQPQHF TGTGCCAGCAGCCATGGGGTGGACAGGCCATATAGCAATCAGCCCCAGCATTTT TRBJ1-5 TRBV14 few TRBD1
CASSRTGGGGSTEAFF TGTGCCAGTAGCCGTACGGGGGGAGGTGGAAGCACTGAAGCTTTCTTT TRBJ1-1 TRBV19 once -
CASRGGDGETQYF TGTGCCAGCCGGGGCGGGGACGGAGAGACCCAGTACTTC TRBJ2-5 TRBV27 - -
CSSRGRGTGELFF TGCAGTTCCAGGGGGCGCGGCACCGGGGAGCTGTTTTTT TRBJ2-2 TRBV29-1 - TRBD1
CATRIGGRLFF TGTGCCACCAGGATCGGGGGACGGCTGTTTTTT TRBJ2-2 TRBV28 few -
CASSSERTSGGSDTQYF TGTGCCAGCAGCTCGGAGCGGACTAGCGGGGGGTCAGATACGCAGTATTTT TRBJ2-3 TRBV7-9 - TRBD2
CASTLGYEQYF TGTGCCAGCACCTTAGGGTACGAGCAGTACTTC TRBJ2-7 TRBV28 - -
CASSLTGSGYTF TGTGCCAGCAGTTTAACAGGAAGTGGCTACACCTTC TRBJ1-2 TRBV28 - -
CASSYGGGSNQPQHF TGCGCCAGCAGCTACGGGGGCGGGAGCAATCAGCCCCAGCATTTT TRBJ1-5 TRBV5-1 - -